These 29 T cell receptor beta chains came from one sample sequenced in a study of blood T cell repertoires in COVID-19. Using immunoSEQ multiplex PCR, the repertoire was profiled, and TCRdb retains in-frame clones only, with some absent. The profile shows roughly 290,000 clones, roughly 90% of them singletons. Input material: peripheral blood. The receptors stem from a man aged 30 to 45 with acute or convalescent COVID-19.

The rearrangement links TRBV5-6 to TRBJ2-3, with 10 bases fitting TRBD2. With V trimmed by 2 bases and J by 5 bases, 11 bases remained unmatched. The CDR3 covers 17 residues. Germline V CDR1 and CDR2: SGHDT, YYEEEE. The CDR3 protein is CASSLGPAGGPGDTQYF. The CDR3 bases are TGTGCCAGCAGCTTAGGCCCAGCGGGAGGGCCGGGAGATACGCAGTATTTT.

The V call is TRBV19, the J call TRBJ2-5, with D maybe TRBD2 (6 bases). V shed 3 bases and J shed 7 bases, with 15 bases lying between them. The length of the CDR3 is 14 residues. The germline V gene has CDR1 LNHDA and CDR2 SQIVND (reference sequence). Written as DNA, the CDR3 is TGTGCCAGTAGTATGTCGGACTATGATAGGACCCAGTACTTC. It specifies CASSMSDYDRTQYF.

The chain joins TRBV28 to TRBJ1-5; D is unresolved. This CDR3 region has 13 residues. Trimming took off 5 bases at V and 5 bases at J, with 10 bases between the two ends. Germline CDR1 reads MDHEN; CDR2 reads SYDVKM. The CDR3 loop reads CASSTWGDQPQHF. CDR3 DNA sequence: TGTGCCAGCAGTACATGGGGAGATCAGCCCCAGCATTTT.

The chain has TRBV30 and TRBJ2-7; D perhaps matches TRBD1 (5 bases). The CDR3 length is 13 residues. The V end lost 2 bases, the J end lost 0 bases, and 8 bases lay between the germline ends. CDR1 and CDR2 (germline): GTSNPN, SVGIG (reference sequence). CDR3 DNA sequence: TGTGCCTGGAGTAGGGGAATCTCCTACGAGCAGTACTTC. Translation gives CAWSRGISYEQYF.

CDR3 in DNA: TGTGCCAGCAGCCAACAGGGGGTGAACACTGAAGCTTTCTTT. Encoded protein: CASSQQGVNTEAFF. This chain links TRBV7-9 with TRBJ1-1; 8 bases are shared with TRBD1. There are 14 residues in the CDR3. The ends lost 5 bases at V and 0 bases at J; junction bases unmatched: 2. The germline V gene encodes CDR1 SEHNR and CDR2 FQNEAQ (reference sequence).

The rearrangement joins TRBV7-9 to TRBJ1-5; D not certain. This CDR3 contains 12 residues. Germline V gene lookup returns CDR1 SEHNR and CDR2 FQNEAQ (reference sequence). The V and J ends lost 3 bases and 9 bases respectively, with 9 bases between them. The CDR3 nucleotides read TGTGCCAGCAGCTTTGAGGCGACGCCCCAGCATTTT. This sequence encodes CASSFEATPQHF.

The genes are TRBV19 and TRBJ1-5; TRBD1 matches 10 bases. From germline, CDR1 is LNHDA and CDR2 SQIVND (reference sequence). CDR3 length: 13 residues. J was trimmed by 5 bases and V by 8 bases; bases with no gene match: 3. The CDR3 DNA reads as TGTGCCAGTGAGGGACAGGGGTATCAGCCCCAGCATTTT. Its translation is CASEGQGYQPQHF.

The DNA of the CDR3 is TGTGCCAGCAGTTACCCCCCGGGGTCAGAGACCCAGTACTTC. Its protein product is CASSYPPGSETQYF. J is TRBJ2-5 and V is TRBV6-6, with a tentative D call TRBD2 (5 bases). V was cut by 2 bases and J by 4 bases, with 11 bases left in between. Per the germline V gene, CDR1 is MNHNY and CDR2 is SVGAGI (reference sequence). This CDR3 comprises 14 residues.

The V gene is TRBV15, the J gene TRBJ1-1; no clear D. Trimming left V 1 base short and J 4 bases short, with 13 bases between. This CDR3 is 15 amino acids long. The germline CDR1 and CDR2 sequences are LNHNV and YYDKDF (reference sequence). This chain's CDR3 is CATSRVRAEGTEAFF. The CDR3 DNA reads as TGTGCCACCAGCAGAGTGAGGGCGGAAGGCACTGAAGCTTTCTTT.

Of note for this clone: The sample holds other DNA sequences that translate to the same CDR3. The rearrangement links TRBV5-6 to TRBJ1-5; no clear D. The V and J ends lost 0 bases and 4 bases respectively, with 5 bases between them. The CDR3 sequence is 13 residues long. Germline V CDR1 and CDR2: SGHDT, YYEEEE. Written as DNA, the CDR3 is TGTGCCAGCAGCTTGGGGGCTAATCAGCCCCAGCATTTT. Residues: CASSLGANQPQHF.

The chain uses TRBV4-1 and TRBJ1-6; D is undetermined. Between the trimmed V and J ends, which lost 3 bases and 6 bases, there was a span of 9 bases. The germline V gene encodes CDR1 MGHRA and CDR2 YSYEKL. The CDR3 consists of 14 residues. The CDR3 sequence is CASSHERGNSPLHF. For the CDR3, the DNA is TGCGCCAGCAGCCACGAGAGAGGTAATTCACCCCTCCACTTT.

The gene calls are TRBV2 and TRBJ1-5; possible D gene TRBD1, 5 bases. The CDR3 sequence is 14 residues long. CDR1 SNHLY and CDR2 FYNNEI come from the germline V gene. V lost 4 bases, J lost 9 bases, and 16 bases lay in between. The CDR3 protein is CASSGLQGLGPQHF. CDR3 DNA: TGTGCCAGCAGTGGATTGCAGGGCCTTGGGCCCCAGCATTTT.

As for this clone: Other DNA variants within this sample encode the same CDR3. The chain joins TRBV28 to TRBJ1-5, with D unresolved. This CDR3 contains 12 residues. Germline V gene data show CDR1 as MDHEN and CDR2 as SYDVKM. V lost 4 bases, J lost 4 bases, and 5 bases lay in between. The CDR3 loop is CASSSLNQPQHF. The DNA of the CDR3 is TGTGCCAGCAGTTCCCTGAATCAGCCCCAGCATTTT.

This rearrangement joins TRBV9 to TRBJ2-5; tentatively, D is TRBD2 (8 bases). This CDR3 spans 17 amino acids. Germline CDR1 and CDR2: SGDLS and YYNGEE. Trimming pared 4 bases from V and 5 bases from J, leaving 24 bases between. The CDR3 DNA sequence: TGTGCCAGCAGCCCTCTCCGGTCGGGACTAGGGGGCGAGACCCAGTACTTC. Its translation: CASSPLRSGLGGETQYF.

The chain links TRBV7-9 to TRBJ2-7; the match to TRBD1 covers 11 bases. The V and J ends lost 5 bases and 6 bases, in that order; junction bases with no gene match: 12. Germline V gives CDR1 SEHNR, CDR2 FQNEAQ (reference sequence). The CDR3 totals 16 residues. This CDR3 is CASSPKPGQGVGEQYF. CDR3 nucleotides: TGTGCCAGCAGCCCGAAACCGGGACAGGGGGTGGGCGAGCAGTACTTC.

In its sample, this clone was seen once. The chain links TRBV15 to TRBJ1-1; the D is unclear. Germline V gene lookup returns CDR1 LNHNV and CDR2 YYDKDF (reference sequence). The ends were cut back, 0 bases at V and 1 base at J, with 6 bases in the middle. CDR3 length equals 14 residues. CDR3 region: CATSRETWNTEAFF. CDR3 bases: TGTGCCACCAGCAGAGAGACATGGAACACTGAAGCTTTCTTT. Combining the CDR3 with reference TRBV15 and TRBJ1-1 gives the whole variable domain DAMVIQNPRYQVTQFGKPVTLSCSQTLNHNVMYWYQQKSSQAPKLLFHYYDKDFNNEADTPDNFQSRRPNTSFCFLDIRSPGLGDTAMYLCATSRETWNTEAFFGQGTRLTVV.

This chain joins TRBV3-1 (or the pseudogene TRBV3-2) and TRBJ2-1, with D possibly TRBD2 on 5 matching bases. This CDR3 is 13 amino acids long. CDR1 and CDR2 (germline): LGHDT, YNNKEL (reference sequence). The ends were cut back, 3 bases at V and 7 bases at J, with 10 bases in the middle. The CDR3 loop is CASSQMSGNEQFF. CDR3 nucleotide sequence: TGTGCCAGCAGCCAGATGAGCGGTAATGAGCAGTTCTTC.

The CDR3 nucleotides read TGTGCCAGCAGGGCTGACAGGGTGGGGACTGAAGCTTTCTTT. It yields the protein CASRADRVGTEAFF. The rearrangement uses TRBV2 and TRBJ1-1; 7 bases fit TRBD1. Germline assignment: CDR1 SNHLY and CDR2 FYNNEI. V lost 6 bases to trimming and J lost 5 bases; unmatched junction nucleotides: 9. The CDR3 runs to 14 residues.

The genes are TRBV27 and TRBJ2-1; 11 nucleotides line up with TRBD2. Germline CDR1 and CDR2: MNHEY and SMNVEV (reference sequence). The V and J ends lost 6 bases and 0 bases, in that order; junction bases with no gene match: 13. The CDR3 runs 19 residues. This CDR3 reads CASSSSRASGGSSYNEQFF. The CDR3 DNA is TGTGCCAGCAGCTCCTCCCGGGCTAGCGGGGGGAGCTCCTACAATGAGCAGTTCTTC.

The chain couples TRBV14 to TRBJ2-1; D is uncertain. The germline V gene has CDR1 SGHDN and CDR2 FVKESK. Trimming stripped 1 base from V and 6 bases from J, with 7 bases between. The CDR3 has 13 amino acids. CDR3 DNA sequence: TGTGCCAGCAGCCAAGCACGCAGCAATGAGCAGTTCTTC. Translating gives CASSQARSNEQFF.

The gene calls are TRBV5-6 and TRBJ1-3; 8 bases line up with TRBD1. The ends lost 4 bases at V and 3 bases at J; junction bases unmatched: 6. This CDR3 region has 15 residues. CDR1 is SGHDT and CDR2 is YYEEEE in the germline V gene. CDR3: CASSPGQGGGNTIYF. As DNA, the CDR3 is TGTGCCAGCAGCCCTGGACAGGGAGGTGGAAACACCATATATTTT.

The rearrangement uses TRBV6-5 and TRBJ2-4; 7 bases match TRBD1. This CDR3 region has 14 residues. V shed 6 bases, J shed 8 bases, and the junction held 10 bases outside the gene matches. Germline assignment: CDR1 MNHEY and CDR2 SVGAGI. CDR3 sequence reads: CASSLDRVRDIQYF. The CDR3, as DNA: TGTGCCAGCAGCCTCGACAGGGTGAGGGACATTCAGTACTTC.

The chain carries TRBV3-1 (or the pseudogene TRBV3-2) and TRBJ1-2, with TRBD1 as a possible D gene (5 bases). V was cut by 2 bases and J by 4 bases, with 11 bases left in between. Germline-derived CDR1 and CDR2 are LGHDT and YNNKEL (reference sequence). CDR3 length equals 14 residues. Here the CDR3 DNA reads TGTGCCAGCAGCCAAAGGGAGGGGAGCTATGGCTACACCTTC. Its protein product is CASSQREGSYGYTF.

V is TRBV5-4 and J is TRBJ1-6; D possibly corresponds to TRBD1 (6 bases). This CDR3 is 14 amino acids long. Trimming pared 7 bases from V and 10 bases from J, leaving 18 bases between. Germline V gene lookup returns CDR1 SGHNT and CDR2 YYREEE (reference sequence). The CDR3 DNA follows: TGTGCCAGCGGAACAGGGTCGGGAGGCTCACCCCTCCACTTT. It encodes CASGTGSGGSPLHF.

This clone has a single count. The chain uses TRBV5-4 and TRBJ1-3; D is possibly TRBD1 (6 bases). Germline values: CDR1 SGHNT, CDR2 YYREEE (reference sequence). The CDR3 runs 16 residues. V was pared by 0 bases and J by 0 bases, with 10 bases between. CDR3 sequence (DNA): TGTGCCAGCAGCTTGGGTCAGGGGTCCTCTGGAAACACCATATATTTT. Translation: CASSLGQGSSGNTIYF.

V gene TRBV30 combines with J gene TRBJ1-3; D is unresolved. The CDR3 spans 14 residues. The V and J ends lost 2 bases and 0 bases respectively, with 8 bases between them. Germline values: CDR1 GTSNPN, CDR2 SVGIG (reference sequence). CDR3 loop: CAWSSTFSGNTIYF. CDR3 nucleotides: TGTGCCTGGAGTTCTACGTTCTCTGGAAACACCATATATTTT.

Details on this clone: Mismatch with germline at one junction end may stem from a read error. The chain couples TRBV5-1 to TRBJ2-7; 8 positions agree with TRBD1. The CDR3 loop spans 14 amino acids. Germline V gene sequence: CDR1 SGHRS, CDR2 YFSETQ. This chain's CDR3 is CASSPPIASGQASF. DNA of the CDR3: TGCGCCAGCAGTCCGCCGATAGCATCGGGACAGGCGTCCTTC.

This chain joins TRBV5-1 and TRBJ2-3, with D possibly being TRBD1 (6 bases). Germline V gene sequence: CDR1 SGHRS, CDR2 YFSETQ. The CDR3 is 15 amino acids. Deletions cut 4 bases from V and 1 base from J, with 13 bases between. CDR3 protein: CASSRPGQGTDTQYF. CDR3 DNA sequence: TGCGCCAGCAGCCGGCCGGGACAAGGCACAGATACGCAGTATTTT.

The CDR3 here is CASSQDLGGATDGYTF. CDR3 in DNA: TGTGCCAGCAGCCAAGATCTGGGGGGAGCCACTGATGGCTACACCTTC. This chain uses TRBV14 with TRBJ1-2, with D tentatively TRBD1 (5 bases). V gave up 0 bases and J gave up 6 bases, with 17 bases separating them. The length of the CDR3 is 16 residues. Germline V gives CDR1 SGHDN, CDR2 FVKESK.